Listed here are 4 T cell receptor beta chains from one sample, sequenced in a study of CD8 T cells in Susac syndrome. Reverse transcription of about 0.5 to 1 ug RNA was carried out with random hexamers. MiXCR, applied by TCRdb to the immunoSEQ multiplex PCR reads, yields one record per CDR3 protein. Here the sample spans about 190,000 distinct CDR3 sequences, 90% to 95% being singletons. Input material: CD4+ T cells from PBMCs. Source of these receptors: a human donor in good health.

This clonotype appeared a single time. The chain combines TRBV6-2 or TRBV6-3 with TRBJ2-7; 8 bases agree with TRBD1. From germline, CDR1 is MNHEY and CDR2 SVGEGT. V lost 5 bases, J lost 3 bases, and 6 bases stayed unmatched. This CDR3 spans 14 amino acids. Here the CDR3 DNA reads TGTGCCAGCAGTCCCGGGACAGGCGTCTACGAGCAGTACGTC. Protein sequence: CASSPGTGVYEQYV.

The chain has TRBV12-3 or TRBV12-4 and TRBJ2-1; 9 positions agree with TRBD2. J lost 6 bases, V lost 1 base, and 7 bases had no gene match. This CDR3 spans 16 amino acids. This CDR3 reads CASSLDLAGGTNEQFF. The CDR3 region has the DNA TGTGCCAGCAGTTTAGATCTCGCGGGGGGGACCAATGAGCAGTTCTTC.

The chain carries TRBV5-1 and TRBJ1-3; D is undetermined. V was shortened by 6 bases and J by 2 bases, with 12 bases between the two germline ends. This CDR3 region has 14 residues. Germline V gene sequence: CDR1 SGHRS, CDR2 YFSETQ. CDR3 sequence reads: CASTIGKAGNTIYF. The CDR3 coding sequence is TGCGCCAGCACGATTGGGAAGGCTGGAAACACCATATATTTT. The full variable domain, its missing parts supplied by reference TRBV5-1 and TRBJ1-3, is KAGVTQTPRYLIKTRGQQVTLSCSPISGHRSVSWYQQTPGQGLQFLFEYFSETQRNKGNFPGRFSGRQFSNSRSEMNVSTLELGDSALYLCASTIGKAGNTIYFGEGSWLTVV.

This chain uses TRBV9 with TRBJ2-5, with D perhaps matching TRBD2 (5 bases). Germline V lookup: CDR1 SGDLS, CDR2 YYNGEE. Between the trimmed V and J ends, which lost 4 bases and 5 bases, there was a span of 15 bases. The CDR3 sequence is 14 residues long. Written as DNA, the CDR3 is TGTGCCAGCAGCCCCTCCGGGGTGCGGGAGACCCAGTACTTC. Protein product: CASSPSGVRETQYF.